A selection of T cell receptor beta chains follows, all from one sample in a study of blood T cell repertoires in COVID-19. Clones were sequenced by immunoSEQ multiplex PCR, and TCRdb holds only the in-frame ones, with some missing. Of hundreds of thousands of clones listed, roughly 89% are singletons. Sample: peripheral blood. Receptors were obtained from a man aged 18 to 29 with COVID-19, enrolled during active disease. Each CDR3 is given with its conserved first and last residue. D genes are given only for firm matches. Clone size appears in some rows only: once, few, many, or a class for an expanded clone.

>-|-|TRBJ2-2|TRBV3-1/TRBV3-2
CASSQYSSNTGELFF
TGTGCCAGCAGCCAATACTCCTCGAACACCGGGGAGCTGTTTTTT
>-|-|TRBJ2-2|TRBV5-6
CASRIRREHENTGELFF
TGTGCCAGCAGAATCCGGCGGGAACACGAGAACACCGGGGAGCTGTTTTTT
>TRBD2|-|TRBJ2-1|TRBV2
CASSHSGTSGGAYNEQFF
TGTGCCAGCAGTCACTCCGGGACTAGCGGGGGGGCTTACAATGAGCAGTTCTTC
>-|-|TRBJ1-2|TRBV19
CASSPGQGSYTF
TGTGCCAGTAGTCCAGGGCAGGGAAGCTACACCTTC
>TRBD1|-|TRBJ2-7|TRBV28
CASSLALGTAYEQYF
TGTGCCAGCAGTTTGGCACTCGGGACAGCCTACGAGCAGTACTTC
>TRBD2|-|TRBJ2-1|TRBV5-1
CASAGTTGNEQFF
TGCGCCAGTGCGGGGACTACTGGCAATGAGCAGTTCTTC
>-|-|TRBJ2-7|TRBV5-1
CASSRRRGGPYEQYF
TGCGCCAGCAGCAGACGCAGGGGAGGGCCATACGAGCAGTACTTC
>-|-|TRBJ1-5|TRBV12-3/TRBV12-4
CASSPGMFQPQHF
TGTGCCAGCAGTCCAGGGATGTTTCAGCCCCAGCATTTT
>-|-|TRBJ2-7|TRBV29-1
CSVMTPSYEQYF
TGCAGCGTTATGACACCATCCTACGAGCAGTACTTC
>TRBD1|-|TRBJ2-7|TRBV7-2
CASSFGTVGGEQYF
TGTGCCAGCAGCTTCGGGACAGTCGGTGGGGAGCAGTACTTC
>-|-|TRBJ1-1|TRBV5-1
CASREQNTEAFF
TGCGCCAGCAGGGAGCAGAACACTGAAGCTTTCTTT
>TRBD1|few|TRBJ2-2|TRBV2
CASRRPGQGSRELFF
TGTGCCAGCAGAAGACCGGGACAGGGATCCCGGGAGCTGTTTTTT
>TRBD1|-|TRBJ2-5|TRBV7-9
CASSFRTGGFVETQYF
TGTGCCAGCAGCTTCAGGACAGGGGGCTTCGTGGAGACCCAGTACTTC
>-|-|TRBJ2-5|TRBV5-1
CASSLILGGLQETQYF
TGCGCCAGCAGCCTTATCTTGGGGGGACTCCAAGAGACCCAGTACTTC
>TRBD2|-|TRBJ2-5|TRBV7-9
CASSQKGRAETQYF
TGTGCCAGCAGCCAAAAGGGGAGGGCGGAGACCCAGTACTTC
>-|-|TRBJ2-1|TRBV19
CATFYNEQFF
TGTGCCACCTTCTACAATGAGCAGTTCTTC
>-|once|TRBJ2-5|TRBV5-1
CASSFGVEETQYF
TGCGCCAGCAGCTTCGGGGTCGAGGAGACCCAGTACTTC
>TRBD1|-|TRBJ2-1|TRBV2
CASSLRDREGNEQFF
TGTGCCAGCAGTCTCCGGGACAGGGAGGGCAATGAGCAGTTCTTC
>TRBD2|-|TRBJ2-5|TRBV29-1
CSVDPSGRGTQYF
TGCAGCGTTGATCCTAGCGGGAGGGGGACCCAGTACTTC
>TRBD1|-|TRBJ2-3|TRBV5-1
CASSLAPGTGATDTQYF
TGCGCCAGCAGCTTGGCCCCTGGGACAGGGGCTACAGATACGCAGTATTTT
>-|-|TRBJ2-2|TRBV5-6
CASNRRRTGELFF
TGTGCCAGCAACAGAAGGCGAACCGGGGAGCTGTTTTTT
>-|-|TRBJ2-7|TRBV19
CASSIPTGSSYEQYF
TGTGCCAGTAGTATACCGACGGGGAGCTCCTACGAGCAGTACTTC
>-|-|TRBJ1-2|TRBV27
CASSLSAGPNYGYTF
TGTGCCAGCAGTTTATCGGCAGGCCCTAACTATGGCTACACCTTC
>TRBD1|-|TRBJ1-5|TRBV7-9
CASSADRANQPQHF
TGTGCCAGCAGCGCGGACAGGGCAAATCAGCCCCAGCATTTT
>-|-|TRBJ2-1|TRBV27
CASSLRTKVRNEQFF
TGTGCCAGCAGTTTAAGGACAAAGGTGCGCAATGAGCAGTTCTTC
>TRBD1|once|TRBJ2-1|TRBV3-1/TRBV3-2
CASSQVTGGNEQFF
TGTGCCAGCAGCCAAGTGACAGGGGGCAATGAGCAGTTCTTC
>-|-|TRBJ2-3|TRBV27
CASGPQGTGDTQYF
TGTGCCAGCGGACCACAGGGGACTGGAGATACGCAGTATTTT
>TRBD1|once|TRBJ1-3|TRBV18
CASSPFSGQGSNTIYF
TGTGCCAGCTCACCTTTTTCCGGACAGGGAAGCAACACCATATATTTT
>-|-|TRBJ1-6|TRBV25-1
CASSKGGYNSPLHF
TGTGCCAGCAGTAAAGGGGGCTATAATTCACCCCTCCACTTT
>TRBD2|-|TRBJ2-1|TRBV13
CASSKEREVANNEQFF
TGTGCCAGCAGTAAAGAGCGGGAGGTAGCCAACAATGAGCAGTTCTTC
>TRBD2|-|TRBJ2-2|TRBV18
CASSLEKGTSENTGELFF
TGTGCCAGCTCACTCGAAAAGGGGACTAGCGAGAACACCGGGGAGCTGTTTTTT
>-|-|TRBJ1-2|TRBV4-1
CASSHNNSTGRGGYTF
TGCGCCAGCAGCCATAATAATAGCACAGGGAGAGGTGGCTACACCTTC
>-|-|TRBJ1-5|TRBV6-1
CASSEGTRSPNQPQHF
TGTGCCAGCAGTGAAGGGACACGATCCCCCAATCAGCCCCAGCATTTT
>-|-|TRBJ2-3|TRBV27
CASSLRGFDTQYF
TGTGCCAGCAGTTTACGGGGTTTTGATACGCAGTATTTT
>TRBD1|-|TRBJ2-1|TRBV27
CASNTGVSYNEQFF
TGTGCCAGCAACACAGGGGTCTCCTACAATGAGCAGTTCTTC
>TRBD1|-|TRBJ2-6|TRBV5-6
CASSLTGQEFSGANVLTF
TGTGCCAGCAGCTTGACGGGACAGGAGTTCTCTGGGGCCAACGTCCTGACTTTC
>-|-|TRBJ1-5|TRBV19
CAAGGGGRSNQPQHF
TGTGCCGCGGGAGGGGGGGGCCGGAGCAATCAGCCCCAGCATTTT
>TRBD2|-|TRBJ2-3|TRBV5-1
CASRVGLAGATDTQYF
TGCGCCAGCAGGGTGGGACTAGCGGGAGCCACAGATACGCAGTATTTT
>TRBD2|-|TRBJ2-7|TRBV29-1
CSVEGGLTHHYEQYF
TGCAGCGTTGAAGGGGGACTAACCCACCACTACGAGCAGTACTTC
>-|-|TRBJ1-2|TRBV7-9
CASSLGSGYGYTF
TGTGCCAGCAGCCTCGGGTCCGGATATGGCTACACCTTC
>TRBD2|-|TRBJ2-7|TRBV2
CASIGTSGVYEQYF
TGTGCCAGCATAGGGACTAGCGGAGTCTACGAGCAGTACTTC
>-|-|TRBJ2-2|TRBV11-3
CASSLGLNTGELFF
TGTGCCAGCAGCCTCGGACTGAACACCGGGGAGCTGTTTTTT
>-|once|TRBJ1-1|TRBV21-1
CASSQQGRNTEAFF
TGTGCCAGCAGCCAACAGGGAAGGAACACTGAAGCTTTCTTT
>-|-|TRBJ2-2|TRBV14
CASSQDVLALNTGELFF
TGTGCCAGCAGCCAAGATGTCCTAGCTTTAAACACCGGGGAGCTGTTTTTT
>-|once|TRBJ1-6|TRBV5-1
CARTTGGNSPLHF
TGCGCCAGAACCACGGGGGGGAATTCACCCCTCCACTTT
>-|-|TRBJ1-4|TRBV25-1
CASSAPGGSGKLFF
TGTGCCAGCAGCGCCCCGGGGGGGTCGGGAAAACTGTTTTTT
>-|-|TRBJ2-7|TRBV11-2
CASSPPGKRYEQYF
TGTGCCAGCAGCCCCCCAGGAAAAAGGTACGAGCAGTACTTC
>TRBD1|-|TRBJ2-7|TRBV5-1
CASSLTGQGAYEQYF
TGCGCCAGCAGCTTAACCGGTCAGGGGGCTTACGAGCAGTACTTC
>-|-|TRBJ1-1|TRBV12-3/TRBV12-4
CASSLLQGEAFF
TGTGCCAGCAGTTTACTTCAGGGCGAAGCTTTCTTT
>TRBD1|-|TRBJ2-7|TRBV6-5
CASSYAGQASYEQYF
TGTGCCAGCAGTTACGCGGGACAGGCCTCCTACGAGCAGTACTTC
>TRBD1|-|TRBJ1-6|TRBV3-1/TRBV3-2
CASSQAGGDSPLHF
TGTGCCAGCAGCCAAGCAGGGGGAGATTCACCCCTCCACTTT
>-|-|TRBJ1-1|TRBV5-5
CASSLQGLGDTEAFF
TGTGCCAGCAGCTTACAAGGGTTAGGGGACACTGAAGCTTTCTTT
>TRBD2|-|TRBJ2-1|TRBV5-4
CASGTELAGGSIEQFF
TGTGCCAGCGGCACAGAACTAGCGGGGGGATCAATTGAGCAGTTCTTC
>TRBD1|-|TRBJ1-2|TRBV6-5
CASRPTGGYYGYTF
TGTGCCAGCAGGCCTACAGGGGGCTACTATGGCTACACCTTC
>TRBD1|-|TRBJ1-6|TRBV3-1/TRBV3-2
CASSQPTGRSSPLHF
TGTGCCAGCAGCCAACCGACAGGGAGGAGCTCACCCCTCCACTTT